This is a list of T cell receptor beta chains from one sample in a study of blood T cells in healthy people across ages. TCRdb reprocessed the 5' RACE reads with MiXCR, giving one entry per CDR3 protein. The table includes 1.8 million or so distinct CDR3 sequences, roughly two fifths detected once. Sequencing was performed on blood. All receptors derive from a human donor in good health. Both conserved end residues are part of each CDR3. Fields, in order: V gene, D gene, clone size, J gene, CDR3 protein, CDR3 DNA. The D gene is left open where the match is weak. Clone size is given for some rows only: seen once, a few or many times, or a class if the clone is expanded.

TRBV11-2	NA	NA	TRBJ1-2	CASSFGVMDYGYTF	TGTGCCAGCAGCTTTGGGGTCATGGACTATGGCTACACCTTC
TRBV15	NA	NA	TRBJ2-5	CATSSRVRETQYF	TGTGCCACCAGCAGCAGGGTTAGAGAGACCCAGTACTTC
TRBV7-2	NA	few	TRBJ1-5	CASSTGSGRNHQPQHF	TGTGCCAGCAGTACTGGGAGTGGACGGAATCATCAGCCCCAGCATTTT
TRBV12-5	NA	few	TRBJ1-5	CASGTGRFRAQHF	TGTGCTAGTGGTACAGGGAGGTTCAGGGCCCAGCATTTT
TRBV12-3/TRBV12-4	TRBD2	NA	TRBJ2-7	CASSLGGTSGGSTYEQYF	TGTGCCAGCAGTTTAGGCGGGACTAGCGGGGGATCGACCTACGAGCAGTACTTC
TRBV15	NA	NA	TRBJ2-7	CATSRDKRSYEQYF	TGTGCCACCAGCAGAGATAAGCGCTCCTACGAGCAGTACTTC
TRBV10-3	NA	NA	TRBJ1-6	CAISESGQANSPLHF	TGTGCCATCAGTGAGTCGGGTCAGGCGAATTCACCCCTCCACTTT
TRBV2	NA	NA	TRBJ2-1	CASSERRGNEQFF	TGTGCCAGCAGTGAAAGAAGAGGGAATGAGCAGTTCTTC
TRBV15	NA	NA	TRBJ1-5	CATSTMYQPQHF	TGTGCCACCAGCACCATGTATCAGCCCCAGCATTTT
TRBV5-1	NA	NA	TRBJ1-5	CASRPGGGQGQPQHF	TGCGCCAGCCGTCCGGGAGGGGGGCAAGGACAGCCCCAGCATTTT
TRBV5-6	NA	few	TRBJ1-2	CASSRERNAYGYTF	TGTGCCAGCAGCAGGGAAAGGAACGCCTATGGCTACACCTTC
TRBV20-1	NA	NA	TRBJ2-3	CSARARAPSADTQYF	TGCAGTGCTAGAGCCCGGGCCCCTAGCGCAGATACGCAGTATTTT
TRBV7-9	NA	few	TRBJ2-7	CASSLGGTGLGEQYF	TGTGCCAGCAGCTTAGGAGGAACAGGGCTTGGCGAGCAGTACTTC
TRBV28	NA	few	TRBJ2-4	CASSSDYLAKNIQYF	TGTGCCAGCAGTTCAGATTATCTAGCCAAAAACATTCAGTACTTC
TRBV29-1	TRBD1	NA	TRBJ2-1	CSVAYNPGQGRVYEQFF	TGCAGCGTCGCTTATAACCCGGGACAGGGTAGGGTGTATGAGCAGTTCTTC
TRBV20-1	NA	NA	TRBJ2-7	CSAARTWTANFYPSYEQYF	TGCAGTGCTGCAAGAACCTGGACAGCTAACTTTTACCCTTCCTACGAGCAGTACTTC
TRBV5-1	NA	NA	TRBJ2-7	CASSTGTSVAEQYF	TGCGCCAGCAGCACCGGGACATCCGTCGCCGAGCAGTACTTC
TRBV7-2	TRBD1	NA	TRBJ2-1	CASSQAWGRGLNEQFF	TGTGCCAGCAGCCAAGCTTGGGGCAGGGGGCTCAATGAGCAGTTCTTC
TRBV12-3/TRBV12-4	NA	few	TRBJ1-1	CASSTIYTEAFF	TGTGCCAGCAGTACGATTTACACTGAAGCTTTCTTT
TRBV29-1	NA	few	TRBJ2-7	CSVEGRNSYEQYF	TGCAGCGTTGAGGGACGGAACTCCTACGAGCAGTACTTC
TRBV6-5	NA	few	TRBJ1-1	CASSYAGFNEAFF	TGTGCCAGCAGTTACGCAGGATTTAACGAAGCTTTCTTT
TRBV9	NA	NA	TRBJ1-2	CASSDSPQTDNYGYTF	TGTGCCAGCAGCGACAGCCCCCAGACAGATAACTATGGCTACACCTTC
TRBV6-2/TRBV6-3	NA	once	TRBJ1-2	CASKSTLYGYTF	TGTGCCAGCAAATCTACCCTCTATGGCTACACCTTC
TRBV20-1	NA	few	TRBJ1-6	CSARVSSYNSPLHF	TGCAGTGCTAGGGTGAGCTCCTATAATTCACCCCTCCACTTT
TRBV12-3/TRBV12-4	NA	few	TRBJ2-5	CASSLIPGDWETQYF	TGTGCCAGCAGTTTAATCCCGGGAGATTGGGAGACCCAGTACTTC
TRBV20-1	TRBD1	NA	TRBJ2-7	CSARLGQGRYEQYF	TGCAGTGCTAGATTAGGACAGGGGAGGTACGAGCAGTACTTC
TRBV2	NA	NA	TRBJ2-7	CASRPDFPEQYF	TGTGCCAGCAGACCGGATTTCCCCGAGCAGTACTTC
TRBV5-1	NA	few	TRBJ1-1	CASSTRGLGTEAFF	TGCGCCAGCTCCACTCGGGGTTTGGGAACTGAAGCTTTCTTT
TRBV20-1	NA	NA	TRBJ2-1	CSARVLWGTFYNEQFF	TGCAGTGCTAGAGTTTTGTGGGGAACCTTCTACAATGAGCAGTTCTTC
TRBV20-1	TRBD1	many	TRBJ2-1	CSATTGGIYNEQFF	TGCAGTGCTACCACAGGGGGCATCTACAATGAGCAGTTCTTC
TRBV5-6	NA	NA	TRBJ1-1	CASSAPYGMNTEAFF	TGTGCCAGCAGCGCCCCTTACGGGATGAACACTGAAGCTTTCTTT
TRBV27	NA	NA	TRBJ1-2	CASSLSGVGNYGYTF	TGTGCCAGCAGTTTATCGGGGGTGGGTAACTATGGCTACACCTTC
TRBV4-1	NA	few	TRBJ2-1	CASSQEEGGLREQFF	TGCGCCAGCAGCCAAGAGGAGGGGGGTCTGAGGGAGCAGTTCTTC
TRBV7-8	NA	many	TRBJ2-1	CASSLSRANEQFF	TGTGCCAGCAGCTTATCTAGGGCTAATGAGCAGTTCTTC
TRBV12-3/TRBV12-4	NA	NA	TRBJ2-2	CASRITHTGELFF	TGTGCCAGCAGGATCACGCACACCGGGGAGCTGTTTTTT
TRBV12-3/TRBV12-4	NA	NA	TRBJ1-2	CASSFGGGMNDYTF	TGTGCCAGCAGTTTTGGGGGGGGGATGAATGACTACACCTTC
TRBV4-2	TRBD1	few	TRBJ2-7	CASSAGQGTFEQYF	TGTGCCAGCAGCGCGGGACAGGGGACTTTTGAGCAGTACTTC
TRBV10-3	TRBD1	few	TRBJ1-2	CAISESVGQGHKDGYTF	TGTGCCATCAGTGAGTCCGTCGGACAGGGGCATAAGGATGGCTACACCTTC
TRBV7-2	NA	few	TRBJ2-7	CASSPASDRLYEQYF	TGTGCCAGCAGCCCCGCTAGCGACAGGTTATACGAGCAGTACTTC
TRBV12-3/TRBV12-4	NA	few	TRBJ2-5	CASRDPLQETQYF	TGTGCCAGCAGGGACCCCCTTCAAGAGACCCAGTACTTC
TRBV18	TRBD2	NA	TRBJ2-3	CASSPMGLAVTDTQYF	TGTGCCAGCTCACCAATGGGACTAGCGGTCACAGATACGCAGTATTTT
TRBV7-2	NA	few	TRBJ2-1	CASSFGNSRWNEQFF	TGTGCCAGCAGCTTTGGGAACTCTCGGTGGAATGAGCAGTTCTTC
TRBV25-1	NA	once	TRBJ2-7	CASSESRGLSYEQYF	TGTGCCAGCAGTGAATCTAGGGGATTGTCCTACGAGCAGTACTTC
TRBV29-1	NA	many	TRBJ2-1	CSVGDGGEQFF	TGCAGCGTTGGGGACGGTGGTGAGCAGTTCTTC
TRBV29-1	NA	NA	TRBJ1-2	CSVATRQTAYGYTF	TGCAGCGTTGCTACCCGCCAGACGGCCTATGGCTACACCTTC
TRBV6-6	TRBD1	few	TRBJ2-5	CASSPRQGFTTQYF	TGTGCCAGCAGTCCTCGACAGGGCTTTACGACCCAGTACTTC
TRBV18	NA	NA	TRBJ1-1	CASSTISGEAFF	TGTGCCAGCTCCACCATTTCCGGGGAAGCTTTCTTT
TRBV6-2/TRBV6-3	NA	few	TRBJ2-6	CASRTPPQNSGANVLTF	TGTGCCAGCAGGACTCCTCCACAGAACTCTGGGGCCAACGTCCTGACTTTC
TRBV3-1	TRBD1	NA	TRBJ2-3	CASSHLYTGESTDTQYF	TGTGCCAGCAGCCATCTCTATACAGGGGAAAGCACAGATACGCAGTATTTT
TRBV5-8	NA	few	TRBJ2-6	CASHSRANVPTF	TGTGCCAGCCACTCTCGGGCCAACGTCCCGACTTTC
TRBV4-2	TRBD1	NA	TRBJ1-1	CASSHRDRGTLNTEAFF	TGTGCCAGCAGCCACCGGGACAGAGGTACACTGAACACTGAAGCTTTCTTT